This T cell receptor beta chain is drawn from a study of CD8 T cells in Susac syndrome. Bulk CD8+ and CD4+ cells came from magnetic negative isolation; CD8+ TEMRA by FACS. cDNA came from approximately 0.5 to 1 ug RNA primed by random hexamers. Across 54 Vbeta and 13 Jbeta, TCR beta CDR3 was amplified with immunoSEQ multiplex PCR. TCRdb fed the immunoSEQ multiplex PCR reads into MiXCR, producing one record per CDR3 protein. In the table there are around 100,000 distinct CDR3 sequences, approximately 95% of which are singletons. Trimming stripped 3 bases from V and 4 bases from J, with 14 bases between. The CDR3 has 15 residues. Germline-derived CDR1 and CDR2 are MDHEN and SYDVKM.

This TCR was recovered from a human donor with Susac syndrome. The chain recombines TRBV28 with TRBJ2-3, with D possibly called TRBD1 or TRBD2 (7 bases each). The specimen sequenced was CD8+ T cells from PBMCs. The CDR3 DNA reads TGTGCCAGCAGTTTTCTCCAGGGGGGGGCAGATACGCAGTATTTT. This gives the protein CASSFLQGGADTQYF.